This TCR beta chain appears in the sequencing data of a study of T cells in Graves' hyperthyroidism and ophthalmopathy. About the study: Staff took peripheral blood when the initial diagnosis was made, before any treatment began. Notes on the study in general: Classification by a 13 V-J model distinguished ophthalmopathy from stable hyperthyroidism.

Researchers amplified the TCR beta CDR3 regions from RNA transcripts. RT-PCR in the first round (using the HTBI primer set) targeted the TCR CDR3. TCRdb recomputed calls from the multiplex PCR reads with MiXCR, one row per CDR3 protein. The sample has over 200,000 distinct CDR3 sequences, more than 15% seen once; the top ten hold roughly 53%. V lost 6 bases and J 1 base, leaving 13 bases between the germline ends. Germline-derived CDR1 and CDR2 are SGHVS and FQNEAQ. The CDR3 length is 15 residues. Note on this clonotype: What it binds is not known.

Sequenced sample: blood. V gene TRBV7-8 combines with J gene TRBJ2-1; weak D call: TRBD2 (6 bases). The sequence derives from a man aged 50 to 59 with Graves' hyperthyroidism. The CDR3 sequence is CASRVTGVSYNEQFF. CDR3 in DNA: TGTGCCAGCAGAGTGACGGGAGTTTCCTACAATGAGCAGTTCTTC.